The 27 T cell receptor beta chains below come from one sample, sequenced in a study of shared clonotypes between healthy human individuals. This table comes from immunoSEQ multiplex PCR, and its TCRdb copy is limited to in-frame clones, with some not included. The table has hundreds of thousands of clones, about 96% seen once. Specimen: memory CD8+ T cells sorted from blood. Subset specified: CD45RO+ cells pooled with CCR7-negative TemRA cells. The receptors stem from a young man in good health.

The chain has TRBV6-5 and TRBJ2-3; D is uncertain. Looked up from germline, CDR1 is MNHEY and CDR2 is SVGAGI. The CDR3 is 11 amino acids. The V end was cut by 2 bases, the J end by 8 bases, with 5 bases between. The chain's CDR3 is CASSYKGTQYF. The DNA of the CDR3 is TGTGCCAGCAGTTACAAGGGTACGCAGTATTTT.

The chain joins TRBV20-1 to TRBJ2-5, with D hard to call. This CDR3 region has 11 residues. In germline, CDR1 is DFQATT, CDR2 SNEGSKA (reference sequence). The V and J ends lost 5 bases and 5 bases respectively, with 9 bases between them. Here the CDR3 DNA reads TGCAGTGCTGAGGCGGCGGAGACCCAGTACTTC. Protein sequence: CSAEAAETQYF.

This chain joins TRBV2 and TRBJ2-1; D possibly corresponds to TRBD1 (6 bases). Germline V CDR1 and CDR2: SNHLY, FYNNEI. V was trimmed by 5 bases and J by 5 bases, leaving 10 bases between them. The CDR3 runs 13 residues. CDR3 region: CASSYRDNNEQFF. As DNA, the CDR3 is TGTGCCAGCAGTTACCGGGACAACAATGAGCAGTTCTTC.

V is TRBV6-1 and J is TRBJ2-7, with unresolved D. The CDR3 runs to 15 residues. Germline loops: CDR1 MNHNS, CDR2 SASEGT. Between the trimmed V and J ends, which lost 0 bases and 0 bases, there was a span of 9 bases. The CDR3 sequence is CASSEAPGHSYEQYF. For the CDR3, the DNA is TGTGCCAGCAGTGAAGCGCCGGGCCACTCCTACGAGCAGTACTTC.

CDR3 region: CASSLSSGSEQYF. Written as DNA, the CDR3 is TGTGCCAGCAGCTTGTCTAGCGGGAGCGAGCAGTACTTC. The chain has TRBV7-2 and TRBJ2-7; 10 bases are a match to TRBD2. Germline V gene lookup returns CDR1 SGHTA and CDR2 FQGNSA. The CDR3 spans 13 residues. The trim removed 3 bases at V and 6 bases at J, leaving 2 bases unmatched.

The CDR3 protein is CASSISLESYEQYF. The CDR3 DNA follows: TGTGCCAGTAGTATCTCACTAGAAAGCTACGAGCAGTACTTC. The genes are TRBV19 and TRBJ2-7; tentative D call: TRBD2 (5 bases). The CDR3 consists of 14 residues. Germline V gives CDR1 LNHDA, CDR2 SQIVND (reference sequence). The V end was cut by 3 bases, the J end by 3 bases, with 12 bases between.

V and J are TRBV4-1 and TRBJ1-1; D gene unclear. This CDR3 region has 13 residues. V lost 4 bases, J lost 5 bases, and 11 bases lay in between. Germline CDR1 MGHRA, CDR2 YSYEKL. As DNA, the CDR3 is TGCGCCAGCAGCCGCACTGGGCAGACTGAAGCTTTCTTT. Translated: CASSRTGQTEAFF.

The genes are TRBV23-1 and TRBJ2-1; 12 bases fit TRBD1. TRBV23-1 is noted as an ORF with a role that remains uncertain. The V and J ends lost 0 bases and 7 bases, in that order; junction bases with no gene match: 4. The CDR3 is made up of 16 amino acids. The CDR3 reads CASSQSTGQGANEQFF. For the CDR3, the DNA is TGCGCCAGCAGTCAATCAACGGGACAGGGGGCGAATGAGCAGTTCTTC.

The chain is built from TRBV7-9 and TRBJ1-3; no clear D. The V and J ends lost 1 base and 9 bases respectively, with 13 bases between them. CDR3 length equals 14 residues. The germline gives CDR1 SEHNR, CDR2 FQNEAQ (reference sequence). Written as DNA, the CDR3 is TGTGCCAGCAGCTTAGATGGCAGCTATACCACCATATATTTT. Amino acids: CASSLDGSYTTIYF.

V usage is TRBV30 and J usage is TRBJ2-1; D is ambiguous. Germline-derived CDR1 and CDR2 are GTSNPN and SVGIG (reference sequence). Trimming cost V 1 base and J 2 bases, with 9 bases left between them. This CDR3 spans 14 amino acids. CDR3: CAWSAVGTYNEQFF. For the CDR3, the DNA is TGTGCCTGGAGTGCTGTGGGGACCTACAATGAGCAGTTCTTC. Complete variable domain (other parts from reference TRBV30 and TRBJ2-1): SQTIHQWPATLVQPVGSPLSLECTVEGTSNPNLYWYRQAAGRGLQLLFYSVGIGQISSEVPQNLSASRPQDRQFILSSKKLLLSDSGFYLCAWSAVGTYNEQFFGPGTRLTVL.

This chain uses TRBV2 with TRBJ1-3; D gene unclear. Germline V gene lookup returns CDR1 SNHLY and CDR2 FYNNEI. The CDR3 spans 15 residues. Deletions cut 2 bases from V and 0 bases from J, with 8 bases between. CDR3 in amino acids: CASSEFGNSGNTIYF. The CDR3, as DNA: TGTGCCAGCAGTGAATTTGGCAACTCTGGAAACACCATATATTTT.

This chain joins TRBV4-2 and TRBJ1-2; no clear D gene. CDR3 length: 18 amino acids. CDR1 is LGHNA, CDR2 YNFKEQ, per germline. The V gene lost 0 bases and the J gene lost 0 bases, with 17 bases spanning the gap. CDR3 protein: CASSQDEGWRITNYGYTF. DNA for the CDR3: TGTGCCAGCAGCCAAGATGAAGGATGGAGGATTACTAACTATGGCTACACCTTC.

The genes are TRBV2 and TRBJ1-1; D gene ambiguous. Trimming removed 5 bases from V and 0 bases from J, with 16 bases in between. The CDR3 sequence is 16 residues long. Germline V CDR1 and CDR2: SNHLY, FYNNEI. The CDR3, as DNA: TGTGCCAGCAGTTCGGACCTACCGATCATGAACACTGAAGCTTTCTTT. It yields the protein CASSSDLPIMNTEAFF.

This rearrangement joins TRBV9 to TRBJ1-2, with TRBD1 identical over 11 bases. Germline CDR1 SGDLS, CDR2 YYNGEE. V shed 3 bases and J 3 bases; nucleotides not matched to a gene: 1. CDR3 length: 14 amino acids. The CDR3 DNA reads TGTGCCAGCAGCGGGACAGGGGGCGACTATGGCTACACCTTC. Translated: CASSGTGGDYGYTF. The whole variable domain, remainder taken from reference TRBV9 and TRBJ1-2, is DSGVTQTPKHLITATGQRVTLRCSPRSGDLSVYWYQQSLDQGLQFLIQYYNGEERAKGNILERFSAQQFPDLHSELNLSSLELGDSALYFCASSGTGGDYGYTFGSGTRLTVV.

V gene TRBV29-1 combines with J gene TRBJ1-3, with TRBD1 identical over 8 bases. The V gene end was trimmed by 5 bases and the J gene end by 0 bases; junction bases not matched to a gene: 3. The CDR3 has 14 residues. From germline, CDR1 is SQVTM and CDR2 ANQGSEA. CDR3 coding DNA: TGCAGCGTTTCAGGGACAGGCTCTGGAAACACCATATATTTT. Encoded protein: CSVSGTGSGNTIYF.

On this clone itself: A read error may produce the germline difference seen at one junction end. V and J are TRBV18 and TRBJ2-3; weak D call: TRBD1 (6 bases). This CDR3 is 15 amino acids long. CDR1 and CDR2 (germline): KGHSH, LQKENI. CDR3 region: CASSSPTGRTDTQYF. The CDR3 coding sequence is TGTGCCAGCTCATCACCGACAGGTAGAACAGATACGCAGTATTTT.

V gene TRBV5-6 combines with J gene TRBJ2-2, with 7 bases matching TRBD1. The germline V gene encodes CDR1 SGHDT and CDR2 YYEEEE. The J segment lost 6 bases and the V segment lost 1 base, leaving 6 bases of the junction unmatched. This CDR3 has 15 residues. CDR3: CASSLPDRAPGELFF. CDR3 sequence (DNA): TGTGCCAGCAGCTTGCCCGACAGGGCGCCCGGGGAGCTGTTTTTT. Looking up the rest from reference TRBV5-6 and TRBJ2-2 gives the full variable domain: DAGVTQSPTHLIKTRGQQVTLRCSPKSGHDTVSWYQQALGQGPQFIFQYYEEEERQRGNFPDRFSGHQFPNYSSELNVNALLLGDSALYLCASSLPDRAPGELFFGEGSRLTVL.

The chain employs TRBV28 and TRBJ1-2, with unresolved D. The CDR3 has 12 residues. CDR1 and CDR2 (germline): MDHEN, SYDVKM. The V end lost 4 bases, the J end lost 3 bases, and 6 bases lay between the germline ends. CDR3 residues: CASSSPYYGYTF. The CDR3 DNA follows: TGTGCCAGCAGTTCGCCGTACTATGGCTACACCTTC.

The rearrangement links TRBV28 to TRBJ2-5; D possibly matches TRBD1 or TRBD2 (7 bases each). CDR3 length equals 17 residues. Germline loops: CDR1 MDHEN, CDR2 SYDVKM. Trimming left V 4 bases short and J 5 bases short, with 23 bases between. DNA for the CDR3: TGTGCCAGCAGTTCCCAGGGGGGGGCGATTGGGTTCGAGACCCAGTACTTC. This translates into CASSSQGGAIGFETQYF.

V gene TRBV5-8 combines with J gene TRBJ1-2, with no clear D. The germline V gene has CDR1 SGHTS and CDR2 YDEGEE. The CDR3 totals 15 residues. Between the trimmed V and J ends, which lost 1 base and 0 bases, there was a span of 10 bases. CDR3 nucleotides: TGTGCCAGCAGCTTGTCGGGCCAGGCTAACTATGGCTACACCTTC. Protein product: CASSLSGQANYGYTF.

This rearrangement joins TRBV28 to TRBJ1-1, with D tentatively TRBD1 (6 bases). The CDR3 is 14 residues long. Germline loops: CDR1 MDHEN, CDR2 SYDVKM. Trimming stripped 2 bases from V and 1 base from J, with 8 bases between. The DNA for the CDR3 is TGTGCCAGCAGTTTAGGGACACCGAACACTGAAGCTTTCTTT. This sequence encodes CASSLGTPNTEAFF.

The genes are TRBV7-9 and TRBJ2-7; maybe TRBD1 (6 bases). V lost 6 bases to trimming and J lost 0 bases, with 6 bases between them. CDR1 and CDR2 from the germline V gene are SEHNR and FQNEAQ (reference sequence). CDR3 length: 12 residues. CDR3 sequence reads: CASRDSSYEQYF. The CDR3 nucleotides read TGTGCCAGCAGGGACAGCTCCTACGAGCAGTACTTC. The variable domain in full, with the rest retrieved from reference TRBV7-9 and TRBJ2-7, is DTGVSQNPRHKITKRGQNVTFRCDPISEHNRLYWYRQTLGQGPEFLTYFQNEAQLEKSRLLSDRFSAERPKGSFSTLEIQRTEQGDSAMYLCASRDSSYEQYFGPGTRLTVT.

The chain employs TRBV7-9 and TRBJ2-7; D gene uncertain. Germline values: CDR1 SEHNR, CDR2 FQNEAQ (reference sequence). Trimming took off 0 bases at V and 7 bases at J, with 7 bases between the two ends. This CDR3 has 12 amino acids. CDR3: CASSLAGLEQYF. The CDR3 region has the DNA TGTGCCAGCAGCTTAGCCGGTCTAGAGCAGTACTTC.

V and J are TRBV11-2 and TRBJ2-3; D is tentatively TRBD1 or TRBD2 (6 bases each). The germline V gene has CDR1 SGHAT and CDR2 FQNNGV. V was clipped by 1 base and J by 6 bases, with 23 bases between them. The CDR3 loop spans 18 amino acids. The CDR3, as DNA: TGTGCCAGCAGCTTAGGGTGGGGGGCCGAATATCTAGAGGATACGCAGTATTTT. Translating it yields CASSLGWGAEYLEDTQYF.

V is TRBV11-2 and J is TRBJ2-1, with D possibly TRBD2 on 6 matching bases. V was shortened by 2 bases and J by 10 bases, with 18 bases between the two germline ends. The CDR3 is made up of 15 amino acids. Per germline, CDR1 SGHAT and CDR2 FQNNGV. The CDR3 loop reads CASSLPAGNRGEQFF. Written as DNA, the CDR3 is TGTGCCAGCAGCTTACCAGCGGGCAACCGGGGGGAGCAGTTCTTC. Using reference TRBV11-2 and TRBJ2-1 for the parts outside the CDR3, the full variable domain is EAGVAQSPRYKIIEKRQSVAFWCNPISGHATLYWYQQILGQGPKLLIQFQNNGVVDDSQLPKDRFSAERLKGVDSTLKIQPAKLEDSAVYLCASSLPAGNRGEQFFGPGTRLTVL.

The V and J genes are TRBV7-9 and TRBJ2-3, with D possibly called TRBD1 or TRBD2 (5 bases each). Germline loops: CDR1 SEHNR, CDR2 FQNEAQ (reference sequence). There are 13 residues in the CDR3. Deletions cut 1 base from V and 6 bases from J, with 8 bases between. The CDR3 loop reads CASSLVEGDTQYF. The CDR3 region has the DNA TGTGCCAGCAGCTTAGTAGAGGGGGATACGCAGTATTTT.

The chain employs TRBV19 and TRBJ2-7, with 12 bases identical to TRBD2. The V gene's germline CDR1 is LNHDA and CDR2 SQIVND (reference sequence). After removal of 5 bases from V and 3 bases from J, the junction contained 5 bases not matched to a gene. The CDR3 covers 15 residues. CDR3 loop: CASSPGLAGFYEQYF. CDR3 sequence (DNA): TGTGCCAGTAGTCCGGGACTAGCGGGCTTCTACGAGCAGTACTTC.